This is a list of T cell receptor beta chains from one sample in a study of T-cell reconstitution after alpha-beta-depleted transplantation in children. TCRdb itself ran the PCR reads through MiXCR, one entry per CDR3 protein. The sample lists 600,000 to 800,000 distinct CDR3 sequences, around 13% occurring once. Material: PBMCs, obtained before TCRalphabeta/CD19-depleted stem cell transplant. All receptors come from a girl aged 2-10 years with congenital amegakaryocytic thrombocytopenia, due to receive a stem cell transplant. The CDR3 runs from the conserved cysteine through the conserved F or W. D genes are given only for firm matches. Not every row has a clone size; where given, it reads once, few, many or a size class.

v_gene,d_gene,j_gene,abundance,CDR3aa,CDR3nt
TRBV7-2,NA,TRBJ1-4,many,CASSLALGRLNEKLFF,TGTGCCAGCAGCTTAGCGCTAGGCAGACTTAATGAAAAACTGTTTTTT
TRBV3-1,NA,TRBJ1-1,many,CASSHGRGEAFF,TGTGCCAGCAGCCACGGTAGGGGGGAAGCTTTCTTT
TRBV10-3,NA,TRBJ2-5,few,CAISESGEETQYF,TGTGCCATCAGTGAGTCAGGGGAGGAGACCCAGTACTTC
TRBV5-1,NA,TRBJ2-3,few,CASSLVRGIDPHTDTQYF,TGCGCCAGCAGCTTGGTTCGCGGGATAGACCCCCACACAGATACGCAGTATTTT
TRBV5-1,NA,TRBJ2-7,NA,CASSFGDTSQVYEQYF,TGCGCCAGCAGCTTTGGGGACACCTCTCAAGTGTACGAGCAGTACTTC
TRBV28,NA,TRBJ1-6,few,CASSQRVGTGSPLHF,TGTGCCAGCAGTCAACGAGTTGGAACTGGTTCACCCCTCCACTTT
TRBV7-2,NA,TRBJ2-7,NA,CASSLWDPSSYEQYF,TGTGCCAGCAGCCTTTGGGACCCTTCGTCTTACGAGCAGTACTTC
TRBV12-3/TRBV12-4,TRBD2,TRBJ2-1,many,CASSLSRGRAPYNEQFF,TGTGCCAGCAGTTTATCTCGCGGGAGGGCCCCATACAATGAGCAGTTCTTC
TRBV7-6,TRBD1,TRBJ1-1,few,CASSLGTGGNTEAFF,TGTGCCAGCAGCTTAGGGACAGGGGGGAACACTGAAGCTTTCTTT
TRBV12-3/TRBV12-4,TRBD1,TRBJ2-5,few,CASSFYTGGSQETQYF,TGTGCCAGCAGTTTTTACACAGGGGGAAGCCAAGAGACCCAGTACTTC
TRBV19,NA,TRBJ2-7,NA,CASSISVGGGTRLYF,NA
TRBV5-5,NA,TRBJ1-1,once,CASSLGGHMNTEAFF,TGTGCCAGCAGCTTGGGCGGCCACATGAACACTGAAGCTTTCTTT
TRBV12-3/TRBV12-4,NA,TRBJ1-4,few,CASSGGQGGLHEKLFF,TGTGCCAGCAGTGGGGGCCAGGGCGGACTCCACGAAAAACTGTTTTTT
TRBV6-1,NA,TRBJ1-1,many,CASSPREVNTEAFF,TGTGCCAGCAGTCCAAGGGAAGTGAACACTGAAGCTTTCTTT
TRBV15,TRBD2,TRBJ2-3,many,CATSSALAGATDTQYF,TGTGCCACCAGCAGTGCCTTAGCGGGAGCCACAGATACGCAGTATTTT
TRBV5-5,NA,TRBJ2-1,many,CASSLSLGYNEQFF,TGTGCCAGCAGCTTGTCGCTAGGCTACAATGAGCAGTTCTTC
TRBV27,TRBD1,TRBJ2-7,many,CASSSQGQTKLLYEQYF,TGTGCCAGCAGTTCCCAGGGACAGACGAAATTACTATACGAGCAGTACTTC
TRBV20-1,NA,TRBJ2-1,NA,CSARGVEPGRRGNEQFF,TGCAGTGCTAGAGGGGTGGAGCCGGGACGACGGGGCAATGAGCAGTTCTTC
TRBV28,NA,TRBJ2-6,many,CASSLVQGTSSGANVLTF,TGTGCCAGCAGTTTAGTTCAGGGGACGAGCTCTGGGGCCAACGTCCTGACTTTC
TRBV5-6,NA,TRBJ2-7,many,CASSLEEEPYEQYF,TGTGCCAGCAGCTTGGAGGAAGAGCCCTACGAGCAGTACTTC
TRBV5-1,NA,TRBJ1-5,NA,CASSRGLGQPQHF,TGCGCCAGCAGCCGGGGATTAGGTCAGCCCCAGCATTTT
TRBV12-3/TRBV12-4,TRBD1,TRBJ2-7,few,CASSPPGQGSYEQYF,TGTGCCAGCAGCCCACCGGGACAGGGATCCTACGAGCAGTACTTC
TRBV7-8,NA,TRBJ2-2,few,CASSYIEFTGELFF,TGTGCCAGCAGCTATATCGAATTCACCGGGGAGCTGTTTTTT
TRBV5-1,TRBD2,TRBJ2-2,few,CASRKKTKTSGLTNTGELFF,TGCGCCAGCAGAAAAAAAACTAAGACTAGCGGGTTGACGAACACCGGGGAGCTGTTTTTT
TRBV20-1,NA,TRBJ2-5,many,CSANEGHTQETQYF,TGCAGTGCCAATGAAGGACATACCCAAGAGACCCAGTACTTC
TRBV2,NA,TRBJ2-7,few,CASKVGAYEQYF,TGTGCCAGCAAAGTAGGAGCCTACGAGCAGTACTTC
TRBV24-1,TRBD1,TRBJ2-1,many,CATSDWGTGGIYNEQFF,TGTGCCACCAGTGATTGGGGGACAGGGGGCATTTACAATGAGCAGTTCTTC
TRBV20-1,NA,TRBJ2-3,many,CSAGRREAASVQYF,TGCAGTGCGGGGAGGAGAGAAGCGGCCAGTGTGCAGTATTTT